Below, 30 T cell receptor beta chains from the same sample are listed, as sequenced in a study of blood T cells in healthy people across ages. PCR was performed a second time for roughly 7 to 12 cycles using a sample-barcoded 5' primer and a J-beta primer mix. TCRdb recomputed calls from the 5' RACE reads with MiXCR, one row per CDR3 protein. Of approximately 1,700,000 distinct CDR3 sequences listed, more than 35% are singletons. Sequenced sample: blood. Source of these receptors: a human donor in good health.

V usage is TRBV7-8 and J usage is TRBJ2-1; a weak D match, TRBD1 (5 bases). Trimming took off 5 bases at V and 1 base at J, with 12 bases between the two ends. The CDR3 covers 15 residues. The V gene's germline CDR1 is SGHVS and CDR2 FQNEAQ. The CDR3 loop is CASSNRQTSYNEQFF. The CDR3 DNA follows: TGTGCCAGCAGCAACAGACAGACGTCCTACAATGAGCAGTTCTTC.

The rearrangement links TRBV10-3 to TRBJ2-1; 12 bases are shared with TRBD2. The V gene's germline CDR1 is ENHRY and CDR2 SYGVKD. J was trimmed by 8 bases and V by 10 bases; bases with no gene match: 3. The CDR3 extends over 12 amino acids. The CDR3 sequence is CATWTSGDEQFF. The CDR3 nucleotides are TGTGCCACCTGGACTAGCGGGGATGAGCAGTTCTTC.

The chain joins TRBV6-2 or TRBV6-3 to TRBJ1-1; weak D call: TRBD1 (6 bases). V was shortened by 7 bases and J by 1 base, with 19 bases between the two germline ends. Germline CDR1 is MNHEY and CDR2 is SVGEGT. The CDR3 is 16 residues long. CDR3 coding DNA: TGTGCCAGCACCAAGTCACAGGGCTACTGGAACACTGAAGCTTTCTTT. Its protein product is CASTKSQGYWNTEAFF.

V and J are TRBV12-3 or TRBV12-4 and TRBJ2-1; 9 bases are a match to TRBD1. The CDR3 contains 15 residues. The V gene end was trimmed by 6 bases and the J gene end by 4 bases; junction bases not matched to a gene: 7. The CDR3 region is CASRLDRGIYNEQFF. DNA for the CDR3: TGTGCCAGCAGATTGGACAGGGGCATTTACAATGAGCAGTTCTTC.

The rearrangement uses TRBV4-3 and TRBJ1-5; D unclear. V lost 0 bases, J lost 7 bases, and 13 bases lay in between. Germline CDR1 is LGHNA and CDR2 is YSLEER. There are 15 residues in the CDR3. Here the CDR3 DNA reads TGCGCCAGCAGCCAAGAATACGGTGGTAGGCAGCCCCAGCATTTT. Its protein is CASSQEYGGRQPQHF.

As to this clonotype: The germline gene is not matched at one end of the junction; a read error may be the cause. This chain uses TRBV6-2 or TRBV6-3 with TRBJ2-3; the match to TRBD2 covers 8 bases. CDR1 and CDR2 from the germline V gene are MNHEY and SVGEGT. The CDR3 length is 14 residues. The CDR3 loop is CTSRTGGGPDTQYF. The DNA of the CDR3 is TGTACCAGCAGGACCGGCGGGGGGCCAGATACGCAGTATTTT.

The V and J genes are TRBV28 and TRBJ2-4, with 8 bases lining up with TRBD1. Gene TRBJ2-7 matches the end of the DNA better, so the J call may be wrong. CDR1 and CDR2 from the germline V gene are MDHEN and SYDVKM. CDR3 length: 15 amino acids. The CDR3 here is CASSSGQAIPYEQYF. The CDR3 DNA reads as TGTGCCAGCAGTTCGGGACAGGCGATCCCCTACGAGCAGTACTTC.

This clonotype has only a few counts. The rearrangement joins TRBV28 to TRBJ2-5; 12 nucleotides line up with TRBD2. With 4 bases clipped from V and 5 bases from J, the junction kept 8 bases outside the gene matches. Looked up from germline, CDR1 is MDHEN and CDR2 is SYDVKM. The CDR3 is made up of 16 amino acids. The CDR3 protein is CASSSSSGGAVETQYF. The DNA of the CDR3 is TGTGCCAGCAGTTCATCTAGCGGGGGGGCCGTGGAGACCCAGTACTTC.

The V gene is TRBV21-1, the J gene TRBJ1-1; the DNA was not compared with TRBD1, the D call given in the table. TRBV21-1 is listed as a pseudogene. The CDR3 has 17 residues. CDR3 coding DNA: TGTGCCAGCAGCAAAGCGATTGGACAGGTTGGAGACACTGAAGCTTTCTTT. Protein sequence: CASSKAIGQVGDTEAFF.

The rearrangement uses TRBV5-6 and TRBJ1-1, with TRBD1 as a possible D gene (5 bases). V was shortened by 3 bases and J by 2 bases, with 14 bases between the two germline ends. Germline loops: CDR1 SGHDT, CDR2 YYEEEE. CDR3 length: 15 residues. CDR3 region: CASSWGEQVNTEAFF. The CDR3, as DNA: TGTGCCAGCAGCTGGGGGGAACAGGTAAACACTGAAGCTTTCTTT. Filled out from reference TRBV5-6 and TRBJ1-1, the complete variable domain reads DAGVTQSPTHLIKTRGQQVTLRCSPKSGHDTVSWYQQALGQGPQFIFQYYEEEERQRGNFPDRFSGHQFPNYSSELNVNALLLGDSALYLCASSWGEQVNTEAFFGQGTRLTVV.

The chain combines TRBV6-2 or TRBV6-3 with TRBJ2-3, with D perhaps matching TRBD1 (5 bases). V was trimmed by 2 bases and J by 4 bases, leaving 16 bases between them. From germline, CDR1 is MNHEY and CDR2 SVGEGT. This CDR3 spans 16 amino acids. The CDR3 bases are TGTGCCAGCAGTTACGGGCAGGGAAAGGGCGCAGATACGCAGTATTTT. Amino acids: CASSYGQGKGADTQYF.

This chain connects TRBV5-8 to TRBJ2-5; 13 bases are shared with TRBD2. The J call may be in error: the DNA end matches TRBJ2-7 better. Looked up from germline, CDR1 is SGHTS and CDR2 is YDEGEE. CDR3 size: 16 residues. The DNA of the CDR3 is TGTGCCAGCAGCACCGGACTAGCGGGGGTGAGCTACGAGCAGTACTTC. Protein: CASSTGLAGVSYEQYF.

The chain links TRBV6-1 to TRBJ2-3; 10 bases map to TRBD2. Unmatched junction bases numbered 10, after V lost 3 bases and J lost 4 bases. CDR1 and CDR2 (germline): MNHNS, SASEGT. This CDR3 is 17 amino acids long. The CDR3 reads CASSELRTSGFADTQYF. The DNA of the CDR3 is TGTGCCAGCAGTGAGCTGAGGACTAGCGGATTCGCAGATACGCAGTATTTT.

The chain is built from TRBV2 and TRBJ1-6, with 8 bases that match TRBD1. V lost 6 bases to trimming and J lost 11 bases; unmatched junction nucleotides: 15. The CDR3 is 16 amino acids. CDR1 and CDR2 (germline): SNHLY, FYNNEI. The CDR3 protein is CASSFGQGLDEAPLHF. CDR3 DNA sequence: TGTGCCAGCAGCTTCGGACAGGGATTGGACGAGGCACCCCTCCACTTT.

V usage is TRBV11-1 and J usage is TRBJ2-1; TRBD2 matches at 7 bases. V shed 6 bases and J 6 bases; nucleotides not matched to a gene: 8. Germline CDR1 is SGHAT and CDR2 is FQDESV (reference sequence). The CDR3 consists of 14 residues. The CDR3 bases are TGTGCCAGCAGTACCCAGCGGGGACGCAATGAGCAGTTCTTC. Translated, it gives CASSTQRGRNEQFF.

The gene calls are TRBV7-2 and TRBJ2-5; perhaps TRBD2 as D (5 bases). Germline V lookup: CDR1 SGHTA, CDR2 FQGNSA. The CDR3 length is 16 residues. The V gene lost 4 bases and the J gene lost 13 bases, with 28 bases spanning the gap. CDR3 amino acids: CASSSAQAFDRWERYF. CDR3 DNA: TGTGCCAGCAGCTCAGCGCAGGCATTTGACCGATGGGAGCGGTACTTC.

In this sample, this clonotype turned up many times. This rearrangement joins TRBV12-3 or TRBV12-4 to TRBJ1-1, with D possibly matching TRBD1 (6 bases). This CDR3 contains 13 residues. Trimming took off 7 bases at V and 0 bases at J, with 9 bases between the two ends. In DNA form, the CDR3 reads TGTGCCAGCAATAACAGGGTGAACACTGAAGCTTTCTTT. It specifies CASNNRVNTEAFF.

This chain uses TRBV6-2 or TRBV6-3 with TRBJ2-1; 9 bases align to TRBD2. Looked up from germline, CDR1 is MNHEY and CDR2 is SVGEGT. V lost 6 bases to trimming and J lost 5 bases; unmatched junction nucleotides: 8. The CDR3 is 15 amino acids. The CDR3: CASRNLAGRHNEQFF. CDR3 coding DNA: TGTGCCAGCAGAAACCTAGCGGGGAGACACAATGAGCAGTTCTTC.

This clonotype was observed once. V and J are TRBV28 and TRBJ2-1; TRBD1 is a possible D gene (6 bases). The end of the DNA fits TRBJ2-7 better, so the J call may be wrong. The germline CDR1 and CDR2 sequences are MDHEN and SYDVKM. This CDR3 is built from 15 residues. CDR3: CATRSDSSLYNEQYF. The DNA for the CDR3 is TGTGCCACCCGGTCGGACAGTTCACTCTACAATGAGCAGTACTTC.

The chain employs TRBV7-6 and TRBJ2-1; 10 bases line up with TRBD2. The CDR3 has 17 residues. V dropped 4 bases and J dropped 2; count of bases not matched to a gene: 8. The germline V gene has CDR1 SGHVS and CDR2 FNYEAQ. CDR3 in DNA: TGTGCCAGCAGCTCCCTACCTAGCGGGGGCCCCTACAATGAGCAGTTCTTC. Translation: CASSSLPSGGPYNEQFF.

The chain carries TRBV9 and TRBJ2-1, with 11 bases that match TRBD2. This CDR3 has 16 amino acids. J lost 0 bases, V lost 4 bases, and 3 bases had no gene match. Germline-derived CDR1 and CDR2 are SGDLS and YYNGEE. Here the CDR3 DNA reads TGTGCCAGCAGCATAACTAGCGGGAGCTCCTACAATGAGCAGTTCTTC. Translated: CASSITSGSSYNEQFF.

This chain joins TRBV7-2 and TRBJ2-1; possible D gene TRBD2, 7 bases. This CDR3 is 16 amino acids long. The V end was cut by 2 bases, the J end by 2 bases, with 13 bases between. Germline V gene lookup returns CDR1 SGHTA and CDR2 FQGNSA. CDR3 coding DNA: TGTGCCAGCAGCTTATTCCCGGGGGGCGCCTACAATGAGCAGTTCTTC. Translation gives CASSLFPGGAYNEQFF.

The V gene is TRBV7-2, the J gene TRBJ2-7; 11 nucleotides line up with TRBD2. The CDR3 runs to 14 residues. V shed 1 base, J shed 6 bases, and the junction held 2 bases outside the gene matches. The germline gives CDR1 SGHTA, CDR2 FQGNSA. The DNA for the CDR3 is TGTGCCAGCAGCTTAGAACTAGCGGGGGTCGAGCAGTACTTC. This codes for CASSLELAGVEQYF.

The chain recombines TRBV29-1 with TRBJ2-5; D is perhaps TRBD2 (5 bases). CDR3 size: 12 residues. Germline V gene lookup returns CDR1 SQVTM and CDR2 ANQGSEA. The germline V and J ends were trimmed by 7 bases and 5 bases, with 14 bases remaining between them. As DNA, the CDR3 is TGCAGCGGCGCGGGTTCGGAGGAGACCCAGTACTTC. Translation: CSGAGSEETQYF.

This clonotype was seen only once. At one boundary the junction diverges from the germline segment, which might be a read error. The genes are TRBV7-9 and TRBJ1-5; D gene uncertain. The CDR3 length is 13 residues. CDR1 and CDR2 from the germline V gene are SEHNR and FQNEAQ (reference sequence). CDR3 DNA: TGTTCCAGCAGCTTAGCCCAAAATCAGCCCCAGCATTTT. Its protein is CSSSLAQNQPQHF.

This clonotype showed up just a few times. This chain joins TRBV4-3 and TRBJ2-3; D is perhaps TRBD1 (6 bases). The CDR3 loop spans 14 amino acids. Germline V gene sequence: CDR1 LGHNA, CDR2 YSLEER. Trimming took off 3 bases at V and 5 bases at J, with 12 bases between the two ends. DNA for the CDR3: TGCGCCAGCAGCCAGATCGCGACAGGAGATACGCAGTATTTT. Translation: CASSQIATGDTQYF.

The chain is built from TRBV4-3 and TRBJ2-7; TRBD2 might be the D (6 bases). The length of the CDR3 is 15 residues. The ends were cut back, 4 bases at V and 3 bases at J, with 16 bases in the middle. Germline assignment: CDR1 LGHNA and CDR2 YSLEER. In DNA form, the CDR3 reads TGCGCCAGCAGCCTAGAGGATCGGGGGAGCTACGAGCAGTACTTC. Translation gives CASSLEDRGSYEQYF.

The sample holds many counts of this clonotype. The chain couples TRBV7-2 to TRBJ2-7, with D uncertain. Germline CDR1 reads SGHTA; CDR2 reads FQGNSA. The V gene lost 5 bases and the J gene lost 7 bases, with 12 bases spanning the gap. This CDR3 is 12 amino acids long. The CDR3 sequence is CASSLTWGEQYF. The CDR3 nucleotides read TGTGCCAGCAGCCTGACTTGGGGAGAGCAGTACTTC. Full variable domain (rest looked up from reference TRBV7-2 and TRBJ2-7): GAGVSQSPSNKVTEKGKDVELRCDPISGHTALYWYRQSLGQGLEFLIYFQGNSAPDKSGLPSDRFSAERTGGSVSTLTIQRTQQEDSAVYLCASSLTWGEQYFGPGTRLTVT.

The chain combines TRBV10-3 with TRBJ1-2; D remains ambiguous. CDR1 and CDR2 from the germline V gene are ENHRY and SYGVKD. The CDR3 consists of 13 residues. Trimming stripped 7 bases from V and 2 bases from J, with 11 bases between. The CDR3 coding sequence is TGTGCCATCACCCAGGACTTGAACTATGGCTACACCTTC. Encoded protein: CAITQDLNYGYTF.

V is TRBV29-1 and J is TRBJ2-3, with TRBD2 matching 9 bases. With 3 bases clipped from V and 0 bases from J, the junction kept 7 bases outside the gene matches. There are 16 residues in the CDR3. The germline V gene encodes CDR1 SQVTM and CDR2 ANQGSEA. CDR3 residues: CSVEERGALSTDTQYF. CDR3 bases: TGCAGCGTTGAGGAGCGGGGGGCCCTTAGCACAGATACGCAGTATTTT.